This is a list of T cell receptor beta chains from one sample in a study of patients and donors after allogeneic stem cell transplantation. TCRdb itself ran the RT-PCR reads through MiXCR, one entry per CDR3 protein. The repertoire holds some 160,000 distinct CDR3 sequences, with approximately 25% as singletons. Material for sequencing was blood, either unsorted or a sorted T cell fraction (not recorded which). These receptors all stem from a human donor who was either an allogeneic HSCT recipient or a stem cell or donor lymphocyte infusion donor (not recorded which). It is not recorded whose cells these are; they may come from a transplant donor. CDR3s include the opening cysteine and the closing phenylalanine or tryptophan. The order of the fields is clone size, J gene, V gene, D gene, CDR3 protein, CDR3 DNA. D genes are given only for firm matches. The size field is filled for only some rows; it gives once, few, many or a size class.

abundance: few
j_gene: TRBJ2-2
v_gene: TRBV4-2
d_gene: -
CDR3aa: CASSPRLGETGELFF
CDR3nt: TGTGCCAGCAGCCCCAGACTAGGGGAGACCGGGGAGCTGTTTTTT

abundance: -
j_gene: TRBJ2-1
v_gene: TRBV7-2
d_gene: TRBD2
CDR3aa: CASSLVLAGVNEQFF
CDR3nt: TGTGCCAGCAGCTTAGTACTAGCGGGGGTAAATGAGCAGTTCTTC

abundance: -
j_gene: TRBJ1-1
v_gene: TRBV7-9
d_gene: TRBD1
CDR3aa: CASSLGTGSKAFF
CDR3nt: TGTGCCAGCAGCTTGGGGACAGGGTCGAAAGCTTTCTTT

abundance: many
j_gene: TRBJ2-2
v_gene: TRBV5-1
d_gene: TRBD2
CDR3aa: CASSPGLGPTGELFF
CDR3nt: TGCGCCAGCAGCCCAGGACTAGGCCCCACCGGGGAGCTGTTTTTT

abundance: many
j_gene: TRBJ1-2
v_gene: TRBV5-6
d_gene: -
CDR3aa: CASSPGGINYGYTF
CDR3nt: TGTGCCAGCAGTCCCGGGGGTATTAACTATGGCTACACCTTC

abundance: few
j_gene: TRBJ1-2
v_gene: TRBV5-1
d_gene: -
CDR3aa: CASSLATGGGYTF
CDR3nt: TGCGCCAGCAGCTTGGCTACAGGAGGCGGCTACACCTTC

abundance: few
j_gene: TRBJ2-1
v_gene: TRBV20-1
d_gene: -
CDR3aa: CSAGGTNTYNEQFF
CDR3nt: TGCAGTGCTGGCGGGACAAATACCTACAATGAGCAGTTCTTC

abundance: -
j_gene: TRBJ1-6
v_gene: TRBV10-3
d_gene: -
CDR3aa: CAIRDNYNSPLHF
CDR3nt: TGTGCCATCAGGGATAATTATAATTCACCCCTCCACTTT

abundance: -
j_gene: TRBJ2-1
v_gene: TRBV30
d_gene: -
CDR3aa: CAWSGLYNEQFF
CDR3nt: TGTGCCTGGAGTGGACTCTACAATGAGCAGTTCTTC

abundance: -
j_gene: TRBJ1-2
v_gene: TRBV18
d_gene: TRBD1
CDR3aa: CASSTDRDYGYTF
CDR3nt: TGTGCCAGCTCAACAGACAGGGACTATGGCTACACCTTC

abundance: -
j_gene: TRBJ2-6
v_gene: TRBV12-3/TRBV12-4
d_gene: -
CDR3aa: CASRIFYSGANVLTF
CDR3nt: TGTGCCAGCAGGATATTTTACTCTGGGGCCAACGTCCTGACTTTC

abundance: many
j_gene: TRBJ1-1
v_gene: TRBV6-6
d_gene: -
CDR3aa: CAGTVGGNTEAFF
CDR3nt: TGTGCGGGTACTGTTGGGGGGAACACTGAAGCTTTCTTT